These T cell receptor beta chains were read from a single sample in a study of OX40 agonist ivuxolimab in advanced cancers. TCRdb keeps only in-frame clones here, not all; method: immunoSEQ multiplex PCR. The sample lists about 72,000 clones, roughly 80% occurring once. The sample in question was CD4+ or CD8+ T cells sorted from blood, obtained in a trial of the OX40 agonist ivuxolimab. Receptors originate from an adult with an advanced solid tumor such as melanoma, head and neck, liver or kidney cancer. Both conserved end residues are part of each CDR3. Each record gives: CDR3 protein, CDR3 DNA, D gene, V gene, J gene, clone size. The D gene is left open where the match is weak. Clone sizes are given selectively: once, few, many, or a class where the clone is expanded.

CDR3aa: CASSQESLGEQYF
CDR3nt: TGTGCCAGCAGCCAAGAAAGTTTGGGGGAGCAGTACTTC
d_gene: .
v_gene: TRBV4-2
j_gene: TRBJ2-7
abundance: .

CDR3aa: CASSTPRSLNTEAFF
CDR3nt: TGTGCCAGCAGCACTCCGCGGAGCCTGAACACTGAAGCTTTCTTT
d_gene: .
v_gene: TRBV7-8
j_gene: TRBJ1-1
abundance: .

CDR3aa: CASSLGGNGNQPQHF
CDR3nt: TGTGCCAGCAGCTTAGGGGGCAATGGCAATCAGCCCCAGCATTTT
d_gene: .
v_gene: TRBV11-2
j_gene: TRBJ1-5
abundance: .

CDR3aa: CASSPVSYEQYF
CDR3nt: TGTGCCAGCAGCCCTGTTTCCTACGAGCAGTACTTC
d_gene: .
v_gene: TRBV11-2
j_gene: TRBJ2-7
abundance: .

CDR3aa: CASSYSAGPGAYEQYF
CDR3nt: TGTGCCAGCAGTTACTCCGCCGGTCCCGGGGCCTACGAGCAGTACTTC
d_gene: .
v_gene: TRBV6-5
j_gene: TRBJ2-7
abundance: .

CDR3aa: CASSLAVAGGGTDTQYF
CDR3nt: TGTGCCAGCAGCTTAGCAGTAGCGGGAGGGGGCACAGATACGCAGTATTTT
d_gene: TRBD2
v_gene: TRBV7-2
j_gene: TRBJ2-3
abundance: .

CDR3aa: CASSLTLAGSEQFF
CDR3nt: TGTGCCAGCAGCTTAACACTAGCGGGCAGTGAGCAGTTCTTC
d_gene: TRBD2
v_gene: TRBV7-3
j_gene: TRBJ2-1
abundance: .

CDR3aa: CASGATGLGSSYNEQFF
CDR3nt: TGTGCTAGTGGTGCGACGGGACTGGGCAGCTCCTACAATGAGCAGTTCTTC
d_gene: .
v_gene: TRBV12-5
j_gene: TRBJ2-1
abundance: .

CDR3aa: CASSESPGQPYEQYF
CDR3nt: TGCGCCAGCAGTGAGTCACCGGGACAACCCTACGAGCAGTACTTC
d_gene: .
v_gene: TRBV10-2
j_gene: TRBJ2-7
abundance: .

CDR3aa: CASRTGDRGGEQYF
CDR3nt: TGTGCCAGTAGAACAGGGGATCGAGGTGGGGAGCAGTACTTC
d_gene: TRBD1
v_gene: TRBV19
j_gene: TRBJ2-7
abundance: .

CDR3aa: CASSSTGNNYNEQFF
CDR3nt: TGTGCCAGCAGCTCCACAGGAAACAACTACAATGAGCAGTTCTTC
d_gene: .
v_gene: TRBV7-2
j_gene: TRBJ2-1
abundance: .

CDR3aa: CASRTGMIGNTEAFF
CDR3nt: TGTGCTAGTCGGACAGGGATGATTGGAAACACTGAAGCTTTCTTT
d_gene: TRBD1
v_gene: TRBV12-5
j_gene: TRBJ1-1
abundance: .

CDR3aa: CASSGQDYGYTF
CDR3nt: TGCGCCAGCAGTGGACAGGACTATGGCTACACCTTC
d_gene: .
v_gene: TRBV10-1
j_gene: TRBJ1-2
abundance: .

CDR3aa: CAWLTGPSYGYTF
CDR3nt: TGTGCCTGGCTGACAGGGCCATCCTATGGCTACACCTTC
d_gene: TRBD1
v_gene: TRBV30
j_gene: TRBJ1-2
abundance: .

CDR3aa: CASSLLAGGYETQYF
CDR3nt: TGTGCCAGCAGTCTACTAGCGGGAGGGTATGAGACCCAGTACTTC
d_gene: TRBD2
v_gene: TRBV2
j_gene: TRBJ2-5
abundance: .

CDR3aa: CASSPRRTGELFF
CDR3nt: TGTGCCAGCAGCCCCCGCCGCACCGGGGAGCTGTTTTTT
d_gene: .
v_gene: TRBV7-2
j_gene: TRBJ2-2
abundance: .

CDR3aa: CASSERDRAWDTIYF
CDR3nt: TGCGCCAGCAGTGAAAGAGACAGGGCCTGGGACACCATATATTTT
d_gene: TRBD1
v_gene: TRBV10-2
j_gene: TRBJ1-3
abundance: .

CDR3aa: CASSLRETAYEQYF
CDR3nt: TGTGCCAGCAGTTTGCGGGAGACTGCCTACGAGCAGTACTTC
d_gene: TRBD2
v_gene: TRBV27
j_gene: TRBJ2-7
abundance: .

CDR3aa: CASSGGLAGGEQFF
CDR3nt: TGTGCCAGCAGTGGGGGACTAGCGGGAGGTGAGCAGTTCTTC
d_gene: TRBD2
v_gene: TRBV27
j_gene: TRBJ2-1
abundance: .

CDR3aa: CATSRDREGGTQYF
CDR3nt: TGTGCCACCAGCAGAGATCGTGAGGGTGGTACGCAGTATTTT
d_gene: .
v_gene: TRBV15
j_gene: TRBJ2-3
abundance: .

CDR3aa: CASSGGLASYNEQFF
CDR3nt: TGTGCCAGCAGCGGGGGACTAGCCTCCTACAATGAGCAGTTCTTC
d_gene: TRBD2
v_gene: TRBV7-9
j_gene: TRBJ2-1
abundance: .

CDR3aa: CASSILTGAGEQYF
CDR3nt: TGTGCCAGCAGTATACTGACAGGGGCAGGCGAGCAGTACTTC
d_gene: TRBD1
v_gene: TRBV25-1
j_gene: TRBJ2-7
abundance: .

CDR3aa: CASSKYVDTEAFF
CDR3nt: TGTGCCAGCAGCAAGTACGTGGACACTGAAGCTTTCTTT
d_gene: .
v_gene: TRBV28
j_gene: TRBJ1-1
abundance: .

CDR3aa: CASSSLAGGPYEQYF
CDR3nt: TGTGCCAGCAGCTCCTTAGCGGGAGGCCCCTACGAGCAGTACTTC
d_gene: TRBD2
v_gene: TRBV14
j_gene: TRBJ2-7
abundance: once

CDR3aa: CASSDLAKNIQYF
CDR3nt: TGTGCCAGTAGTGATCTAGCCAAAAACATTCAGTACTTC
d_gene: .
v_gene: TRBV19
j_gene: TRBJ2-4
abundance: .

CDR3aa: CASSLGVGLAPRGEQFF
CDR3nt: TGTGCCAGCAGCTTAGGGGTCGGGCTAGCCCCTAGGGGTGAGCAGTTCTTC
d_gene: .
v_gene: TRBV11-3
j_gene: TRBJ2-1
abundance: .

CDR3aa: CASSSTGYGYTF
CDR3nt: TGTGCCAGCAGCTCGACTGGCTATGGCTACACCTTC
d_gene: .
v_gene: TRBV7-9
j_gene: TRBJ1-2
abundance: .

CDR3aa: CASSSPASGDTQYF
CDR3nt: TGTGCCAGCAGCTCGCCCGCGAGCGGAGATACGCAGTATTTT
d_gene: .
v_gene: TRBV7-6
j_gene: TRBJ2-3
abundance: .

CDR3aa: CASSIPGLGGEQYF
CDR3nt: TGTGCCAGTAGTATTCCGGGACTAGGGGGCGAGCAGTACTTC
d_gene: TRBD2
v_gene: TRBV19
j_gene: TRBJ2-7
abundance: .

CDR3aa: CASSPGLGMSYGYTF
CDR3nt: TGTGCCAGCAGTCCGGGACTAGGGATGTCCTATGGCTACACCTTC
d_gene: .
v_gene: TRBV6-1
j_gene: TRBJ1-2
abundance: .

CDR3aa: CASSQDLGRLAGENIQYF
CDR3nt: TGCGCCAGCAGCCAAGATCTCGGCCGACTAGCGGGGGAAAACATTCAGTACTTC
d_gene: TRBD2
v_gene: TRBV4-3
j_gene: TRBJ2-4
abundance: .

CDR3aa: CASSPRRWGETEAFF
CDR3nt: TGTGCCAGCTCACCACGAAGGTGGGGGGAAACTGAAGCTTTCTTT
d_gene: .
v_gene: TRBV18
j_gene: TRBJ1-1
abundance: .

CDR3aa: CASSFQGGSLYSNQPQHF
CDR3nt: TGTGCCAGCAGCTTCCAGGGGGGGAGCCTTTATAGCAATCAGCCCCAGCATTTT
d_gene: TRBD1
v_gene: TRBV5-6
j_gene: TRBJ1-5
abundance: .

CDR3aa: CASRKGTRIYEQYF
CDR3nt: TGTGCCAGCAGGAAAGGGACTAGGATTTACGAGCAGTACTTC
d_gene: TRBD2
v_gene: TRBV6-5
j_gene: TRBJ2-7
abundance: .

CDR3aa: CASAREDTGELFF
CDR3nt: TGTGCTAGTGCCCGGGAGGACACCGGGGAGCTGTTTTTT
d_gene: TRBD2
v_gene: TRBV12-5
j_gene: TRBJ2-2
abundance: few

CDR3aa: CASGLVASDKLRSDTQYF
CDR3nt: TGTGCTAGTGGTTTGGTGGCTAGCGATAAACTCCGCTCAGATACGCAGTATTTT
d_gene: .
v_gene: TRBV12-5
j_gene: TRBJ2-3
abundance: .

CDR3aa: CASSLGLVETQYF
CDR3nt: TGCGCCAGCAGCCTGGGACTAGTGGAGACCCAGTACTTC
d_gene: TRBD2
v_gene: TRBV5-1
j_gene: TRBJ2-5
abundance: .

CDR3aa: CASRIGLAGVADTQYF
CDR3nt: TGCGCCAGCAGGATCGGACTAGCGGGAGTCGCAGATACGCAGTATTTT
d_gene: TRBD2
v_gene: TRBV5-1
j_gene: TRBJ2-3
abundance: .

CDR3aa: CAISESGTSAYEQYF
CDR3nt: TGTGCCATCAGTGAGTCAGGGACTAGCGCTTACGAGCAGTACTTC
d_gene: TRBD2
v_gene: TRBV10-3
j_gene: TRBJ2-7
abundance: .

CDR3aa: CASSLVATSIETQYF
CDR3nt: TGTGCCAGCAGCTTAGTTGCGACTTCGATAGAGACCCAGTACTTC
d_gene: .
v_gene: TRBV7-8
j_gene: TRBJ2-5
abundance: few

CDR3aa: CASSQEMTGGSYEQYF
CDR3nt: TGCGCCAGCAGCCAAGAGATGACAGGGGGTAGCTACGAGCAGTACTTC
d_gene: TRBD1
v_gene: TRBV4-1
j_gene: TRBJ2-7
abundance: .

CDR3aa: CASSLYRDRGPGNTIYF
CDR3nt: TGTGCCAGCAGCCTTTACCGGGACAGGGGGCCAGGAAACACCATATATTTT
d_gene: TRBD1
v_gene: TRBV11-2
j_gene: TRBJ1-3
abundance: .

CDR3aa: CASSEVGRAATEQYF
CDR3nt: TGTGCCAGCAGTGAAGTTGGCAGGGCGGCTACCGAGCAGTACTTC
d_gene: .
v_gene: TRBV6-1
j_gene: TRBJ2-7
abundance: few

CDR3aa: CASSVAGGPNQPQHF
CDR3nt: TGCGCCAGCAGCGTTGCGGGGGGTCCGAATCAGCCCCAGCATTTT
d_gene: .
v_gene: TRBV5-1
j_gene: TRBJ1-5
abundance: .

CDR3aa: CASTTGGYGYTF
CDR3nt: TGTGCCAGCACCACAGGGGGCTATGGCTACACCTTC
d_gene: TRBD1
v_gene: TRBV7-9
j_gene: TRBJ1-2
abundance: .

CDR3aa: CAWSWGQGAGNTIYF
CDR3nt: TGTGCCTGGAGTTGGGGGCAGGGGGCCGGAAACACCATATATTTT
d_gene: TRBD1
v_gene: TRBV30
j_gene: TRBJ1-3
abundance: once

CDR3aa: CASSQDPRGIGELFF
CDR3nt: TGTGCCAGCAGCCAAGATCCTCGTGGGATCGGGGAGCTGTTTTTT
d_gene: .
v_gene: TRBV4-2
j_gene: TRBJ2-2
abundance: .

CDR3aa: CASRGRTRNGELFF
CDR3nt: TGCGCCAGCAGGGGCCGGACTAGAAATGGGGAGCTGTTTTTT
d_gene: TRBD2
v_gene: TRBV4-1
j_gene: TRBJ2-2
abundance: .

CDR3aa: CASSQDLRGISGNTIYF
CDR3nt: TGTGCCAGCAGCCAAGATCTAAGGGGGATCTCTGGAAACACCATATATTTT
d_gene: .
v_gene: TRBV4-2
j_gene: TRBJ1-3
abundance: once

CDR3aa: CASSFQQRSGNEQFF
CDR3nt: TGTGCCAGCAGCTTTCAGCAGCGATCGGGCAATGAGCAGTTCTTC
d_gene: .
v_gene: TRBV5-4
j_gene: TRBJ2-1
abundance: .

CDR3aa: CASSLDGRPNTEAFF
CDR3nt: TGCGCCAGCAGCTTGGACGGCAGACCGAACACTGAAGCTTTCTTT
d_gene: .
v_gene: TRBV5-1
j_gene: TRBJ1-1
abundance: once

CDR3aa: CASSRTSGSIIVQFF
CDR3nt: TGTGCCAGCAGCCGGACTAGCGGGAGTATTATTGTGCAGTTCTTC
d_gene: TRBD2
v_gene: TRBV11-3
j_gene: TRBJ2-1
abundance: .

CDR3aa: CASSPTGTASGTKNIQYF
CDR3nt: TGTGCCAGCAGCCCGACAGGAACGGCTAGCGGGACCAAAAACATTCAGTACTTC
d_gene: TRBD2
v_gene: TRBV11-2
j_gene: TRBJ2-4
abundance: .